This TCR beta chain was captured by sequencing in a study of cytomegalovirus exposure and HLA in healthy donors. This clone was counted only a few times. The germline CDR1 and CDR2 sequences are SEHNR and FQNEAQ (reference sequence). V lost 4 bases to trimming and J lost 2 bases, with 5 bases between them. The CDR3 contains 12 residues. The PCR contained 60 Vbeta and 13 Jbeta primers. Method: immunoSEQ multiplex PCR; TCRdb's copy keeps in-frame clones and lacks some. The sample lists about 200,000 clones, roughly 85% occurring once. The sequenced material came from PBMCs. The source of this sequence is a man younger than 35 in good health and CMV-seronegative. The gene calls are TRBV7-9 and TRBJ1-2, with unresolved D. The CDR3 DNA is TGTGCCAGCAGCTATGAGAACTATGGCTACACCTTC. Residues: CASSYENYGYTF.